Each of the 7 T cell receptor beta chains below was sequenced from the same sample in a study of T cells in Graves' hyperthyroidism and ophthalmopathy. Amplification of TCR beta CDR3 regions used RNA as the template. RT-PCR in the first round (using the HTBI primer set) targeted the TCR CDR3. TCRdb reprocessed the multiplex PCR reads with MiXCR, giving one entry per CDR3 protein. This sample has hundreds of thousands of distinct CDR3 sequences, with about 45% found just once. The sample was peripheral blood or thyroid tissue (not recorded which). The source is an adult man with Graves' disease, either hyperthyroidism or ophthalmopathy (not recorded which).

There are many counts of this clonotype. The gene calls are TRBV7-3 and TRBJ2-5; 10 bases map to TRBD2. The CDR3 runs 15 residues. Germline V gives CDR1 SGHTA, CDR2 FQGTGA. The J segment lost 3 bases and the V segment lost 3 bases, leaving 4 bases of the junction unmatched. This chain's CDR3 is CASSLAGTSEETQYF. In nucleotides, the CDR3 is TGTGCCAGCAGCTTGGCCGGGACTAGCGAAGAGACCCAGTACTTC.

The V gene is TRBV7-9, the J gene TRBJ1-3; no definite D call. The V gene lost 1 base and the J gene lost 0 bases, with 10 bases spanning the gap. CDR3 length: 16 residues. From germline, CDR1 is SEHNR and CDR2 FQNEAQ (reference sequence). The CDR3 loop is CASSLVGRTSGNTIYF. In DNA, the CDR3 is TGTGCCAGCAGCTTAGTTGGGCGAACCTCTGGAAACACCATATATTTT.

About this clonotype: A single base separates this from a much larger clone, so it may be a read error. The genes are TRBV2 and TRBJ1-5; D is unresolved. In germline, CDR1 is SNHLY, CDR2 FYNNEI. The length of the CDR3 is 13 residues. The DNA of the CDR3 is TGTACCAGCAGTCGGCAGCTAAATCAGCCCCAGCATTTT. It translates to CTSSRQLNQPQHF.

The V and J genes are TRBV2 and TRBJ2-5, with no clear D. CDR3 length: 13 amino acids. Germline values: CDR1 SNHLY, CDR2 FYNNEI. Trimming took off 5 bases at V and 7 bases at J, with 14 bases between the two ends. CDR3 region: CASSYRVSGTQYF. In DNA form, the CDR3 reads TGTGCCAGCAGTTACAGAGTGTCAGGGACCCAGTACTTC.

The chain is built from TRBV15 and TRBJ1-5; D gene unclear. Between the trimmed V and J ends, which lost 2 bases and 11 bases, there was a span of 10 bases. This CDR3 contains 12 residues. CDR1 is LNHNV, CDR2 YYDKDF, per germline (reference sequence). CDR3 loop: CATSRNQVTQHF. The CDR3 nucleotides read TGTGCCACCAGCAGAAACCAGGTGACCCAGCATTTT.

This clonotype was recorded only once. Germline is not matched at one junction end, which may reflect a read error. The genes are TRBV15 and TRBJ1-1, with D tentatively TRBD1 (5 bases). Germline CDR1 is LNHNV and CDR2 is YYDKDF (reference sequence). The CDR3 runs to 16 residues. The CDR3 protein is CASSPLGRGRGTEAFF. The CDR3 DNA is TGTGCCAGCAGCCCCTTGGGTCGGGGAAGGGGCACTGAAGCTTTCTTT.

Ten or more counts support this clonotype. This chain joins TRBV5-1 and TRBJ1-6; a possible D gene is TRBD1 (6 bases). The CDR3 totals 15 residues. Trimming shortened V by 0 bases and J by 10 bases, and 14 bases separated the two germline ends. Germline-derived CDR1 and CDR2 are SGHRS and YFSETQ. CDR3 sequence: CASSLEGGASSPLHF. Written as DNA, the CDR3 is TGCGCCAGCAGCTTGGAAGGGGGGGCTTCGTCACCCCTCCACTTT.